The 10 T cell receptor beta chains below come from one sample, sequenced in a study of post-analysis software for immune sequencing data. The library was made from cDNA and included unique molecular identifiers. TCRdb reanalysed the PCR reads using MiXCR and keeps one entry per CDR3 protein. The table records roughly 540,000 distinct CDR3 sequences, under 40% of them present only once. Study results and limitations: In patients, TRBV5-6, TRBV5-1 and TRBV20-1 belonged to roughly 5 TRBV segments found more frequently than in controls.

These receptors have no known antigen. The specimen sequenced was blood. The receptors were sampled from a girl aged 2-17 years with multiple sclerosis.

This chain uses TRBV12-3 or TRBV12-4 with TRBJ2-6, with TRBD1 identical over 8 bases. The CDR3 totals 16 residues. The J segment lost 2 bases and the V segment lost 5 bases, leaving 5 bases of the junction unmatched. The CDR3 DNA sequence: TGTGCCAGCAGTCCTTGGACAGGGACTGGGGCCAACGTCCTGACTTTC. Protein: CASSPWTGTGANVLTF.

The chain couples TRBV7-8 to TRBJ2-7; TRBD2 is a possible D gene (5 bases). Trimming took 0 bases from V and 3 from J, leaving 12 bases between them. The germline V gene encodes CDR1 SGHVS and CDR2 FQNEAQ. The CDR3 is 15 residues long. This chain's CDR3 is CASSLAGVSGYEQYF. CDR3 DNA: TGTGCCAGCAGCTTAGCGGGAGTCTCTGGCTACGAGCAGTACTTC.

The V and J genes are TRBV28 and TRBJ2-5, with 10 bases that match TRBD1. Germline values: CDR1 MDHEN, CDR2 SYDVKM. The CDR3 loop spans 16 amino acids. The V segment lost 6 bases and the J segment 4 bases; nucleotides outside the gene matches: 11. The CDR3 is CASRLSLRDRGETQYF. The CDR3, as DNA: TGTGCCAGCAGACTTTCCCTCCGGGACAGGGGAGAGACCCAGTACTTC. The complete variable domain, with remaining parts taken from reference TRBV28 and TRBJ2-5, reads DVKVTQSSRYLVKRTGEKVFLECVQDMDHENMFWYRQDPGLGLRLIYFSYDVKMKEKGDIPEGYSVSREKKERFSLILESASTNQTSMYLCASRLSLRDRGETQYFGPGTRLLVL.

V usage is TRBV3-1 and J usage is TRBJ1-1; no clear D. Trimming removed 0 bases at V and 10 bases at J, with 12 bases between. The germline gives CDR1 LGHDT, CDR2 YNNKEL (reference sequence). This CDR3 spans 13 amino acids. Written as DNA, the CDR3 is TGTGCCAGCAGCCAAGATCTCGCGGGCGGAGCTTTCTTT. The encoded protein is CASSQDLAGGAFF.

This clonotype has at least ten counts. This rearrangement joins TRBV12-3 or TRBV12-4 to TRBJ1-6; the D is unclear. The CDR3 runs to 15 residues. The germline V and J ends were trimmed by 6 bases and 0 bases, with 9 bases remaining between them. CDR3 amino acids: CASSLGSSYNSPLHF. DNA of the CDR3: TGTGCCAGCAGCCTAGGCAGCTCCTATAATTCACCCCTCCACTTT.

The count of this clonotype is one. V is TRBV19 and J is TRBJ2-1; 7 positions match TRBD2. The germline CDR1 and CDR2 sequences are LNHDA and SQIVND (reference sequence). CDR3 length: 13 residues. The V and J ends lost 7 bases and 5 bases, in that order; junction bases with no gene match: 5. The CDR3 sequence: CASTPGLNNEQFF. The CDR3 DNA sequence: TGTGCCAGTACCCCGGGACTAAACAATGAGCAGTTCTTC. The entire variable domain, with the rest obtained from reference TRBV19 and TRBJ2-1, is as follows: DGGITQSPKYLFRKEGQNVTLSCEQNLNHDAMYWYRQDPGQGLRLIYYSQIVNDFQKGDIAEGYSVSREKKESFPLTVTSAQKNPTAFYLCASTPGLNNEQFFGPGTRLTVL.

The chain uses TRBV11-2 and TRBJ2-1, with TRBD2 matching over 8 bases. V lost 2 bases, J lost 9 bases, and 6 bases stayed unmatched. Per germline, CDR1 SGHAT and CDR2 FQNNGV. CDR3 size: 14 residues. The CDR3 DNA reads as TGTGCCAGCAGCTTAAGTGCTAGCGGGCGTGAGCAGTTCTTC. Its translation is CASSLSASGREQFF.

The V gene is TRBV3-1, the J gene TRBJ2-7, with 8 bases matching TRBD1. The CDR3 spans 15 residues. Germline V gene sequence: CDR1 LGHDT, CDR2 YNNKEL (reference sequence). Trimming took 1 base from V and 4 from J; bases not matched to a gene: 6. DNA of the CDR3: TGTGCCAGCAGCCAAGGTAGGACAGGGCTATACGAGCAGTACTTC. Its protein is CASSQGRTGLYEQYF.

The J gene is TRBJ2-3, the V gene TRBV11-2; a weak D match, TRBD2 (5 bases). Germline V lookup: CDR1 SGHAT, CDR2 FQNNGV. CDR3 size: 13 residues. Between the trimmed V and J ends, which lost 9 bases and 1 base, there was a span of 11 bases. For the CDR3, the DNA is TGTGCCAGTTGTCTCGGGGGCACAGATACGCAGTATTTT. Translated, it gives CASCLGGTDTQYF.

This chain joins TRBV6-1 and TRBJ2-2; the match to TRBD1 covers 9 bases. This CDR3 comprises 13 residues. V was pared by 8 bases and J by 4 bases, with 2 bases of the junction left unmatched. The germline gives CDR1 MNHNS, CDR2 SASEGT. CDR3 amino acids: CASRDRVTGELFF. CDR3 bases: TGTGCCAGCCGGGACAGGGTCACCGGGGAGCTGTTTTTT.